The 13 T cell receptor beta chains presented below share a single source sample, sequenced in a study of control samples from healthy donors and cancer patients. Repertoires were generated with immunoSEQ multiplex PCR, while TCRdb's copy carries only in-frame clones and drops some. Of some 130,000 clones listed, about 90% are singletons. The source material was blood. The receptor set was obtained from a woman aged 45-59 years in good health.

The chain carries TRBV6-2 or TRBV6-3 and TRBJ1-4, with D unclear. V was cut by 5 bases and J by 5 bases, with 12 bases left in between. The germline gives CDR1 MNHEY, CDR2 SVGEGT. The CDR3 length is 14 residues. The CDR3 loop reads CASSGAQPNEKLFF. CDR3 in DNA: TGTGCCAGCAGTGGTGCCCAGCCGAATGAAAAACTGTTTTTT.

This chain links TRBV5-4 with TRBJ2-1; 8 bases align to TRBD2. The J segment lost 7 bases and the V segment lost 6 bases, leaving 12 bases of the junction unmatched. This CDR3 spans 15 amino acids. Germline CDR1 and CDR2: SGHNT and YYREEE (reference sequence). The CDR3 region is CASTPGGAIENEQFF. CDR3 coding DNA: TGTGCCAGCACCCCCGGGGGGGCCATAGAGAATGAGCAGTTCTTC.

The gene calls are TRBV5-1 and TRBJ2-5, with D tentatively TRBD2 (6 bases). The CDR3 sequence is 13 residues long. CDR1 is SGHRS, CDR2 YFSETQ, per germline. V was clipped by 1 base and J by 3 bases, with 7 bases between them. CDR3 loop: CASSLTGEETQYF. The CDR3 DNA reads TGCGCCAGCAGCTTGACGGGAGAAGAGACCCAGTACTTC.

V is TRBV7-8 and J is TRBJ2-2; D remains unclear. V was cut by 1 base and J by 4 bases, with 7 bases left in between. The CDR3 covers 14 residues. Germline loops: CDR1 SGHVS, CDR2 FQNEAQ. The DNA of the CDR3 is TGTGCCAGCAGCTTAGGAGGTGGCACCGGGGAGCTGTTTTTT. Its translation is CASSLGGGTGELFF.

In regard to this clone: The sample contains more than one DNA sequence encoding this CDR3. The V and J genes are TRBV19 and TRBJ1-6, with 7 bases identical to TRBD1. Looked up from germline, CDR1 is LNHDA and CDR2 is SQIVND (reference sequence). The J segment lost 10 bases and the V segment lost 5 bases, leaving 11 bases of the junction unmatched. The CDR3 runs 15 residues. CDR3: CASSLGRQGNSPLHF. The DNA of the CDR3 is TGTGCCAGTAGTTTGGGGAGACAGGGTAACTCACCCCTCCACTTT.

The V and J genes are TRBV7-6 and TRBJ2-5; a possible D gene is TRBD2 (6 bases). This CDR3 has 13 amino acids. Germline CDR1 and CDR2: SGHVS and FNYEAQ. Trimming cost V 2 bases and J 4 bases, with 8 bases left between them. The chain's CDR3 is CASSLWRGETQYF. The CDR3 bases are TGTGCCAGCAGCTTATGGAGGGGAGAGACCCAGTACTTC.

The CDR3: CASSHRVPVTDTQYF. The DNA for the CDR3 is TGTGCCAGCAGCCACAGGGTTCCGGTCACAGATACGCAGTATTTT. This chain connects TRBV6-6 to TRBJ2-3; a weak D match, TRBD1 (6 bases). The V end was cut by 6 bases, the J end by 2 bases, with 15 bases between. The germline V gene encodes CDR1 MNHNY and CDR2 SVGAGI (reference sequence). The CDR3 runs 15 residues.

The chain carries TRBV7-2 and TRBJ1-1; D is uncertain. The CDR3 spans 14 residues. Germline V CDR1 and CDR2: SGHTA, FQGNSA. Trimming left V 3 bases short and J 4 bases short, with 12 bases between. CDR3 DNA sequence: TGTGCCAGCAGCTTCTCGGCCAGTTCCACTGAAGCTTTCTTT. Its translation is CASSFSASSTEAFF.

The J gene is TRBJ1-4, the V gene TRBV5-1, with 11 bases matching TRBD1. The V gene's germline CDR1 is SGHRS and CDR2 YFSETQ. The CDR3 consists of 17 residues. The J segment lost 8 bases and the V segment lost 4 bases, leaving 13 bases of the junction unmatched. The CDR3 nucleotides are TGCGCCAGCAGCCGGACAGGGGGCGCCGACGGGTGGGAAAAACTGTTTTTT. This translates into CASSRTGGADGWEKLFF.

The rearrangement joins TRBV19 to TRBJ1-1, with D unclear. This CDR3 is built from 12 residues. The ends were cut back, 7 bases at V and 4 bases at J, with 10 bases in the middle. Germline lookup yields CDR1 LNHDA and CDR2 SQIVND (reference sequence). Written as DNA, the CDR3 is TGTGCCAGTATTGAGGGCTCCACTGAAGCTTTCTTT. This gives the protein CASIEGSTEAFF. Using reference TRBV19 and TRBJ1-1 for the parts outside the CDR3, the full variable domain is DGGITQSPKYLFRKEGQNVTLSCEQNLNHDAMYWYRQDPGQGLRLIYYSQIVNDFQKGDIAEGYSVSREKKESFPLTVTSAQKNPTAFYLCASIEGSTEAFFGQGTRLTVV.

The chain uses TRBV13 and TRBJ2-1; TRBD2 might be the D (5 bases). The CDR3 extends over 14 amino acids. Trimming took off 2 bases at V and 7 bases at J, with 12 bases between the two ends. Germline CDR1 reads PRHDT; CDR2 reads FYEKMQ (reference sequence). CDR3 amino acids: CASSLPRRWNEQFF. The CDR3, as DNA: TGTGCCAGCAGCTTACCCCGGAGGTGGAATGAGCAGTTCTTC.

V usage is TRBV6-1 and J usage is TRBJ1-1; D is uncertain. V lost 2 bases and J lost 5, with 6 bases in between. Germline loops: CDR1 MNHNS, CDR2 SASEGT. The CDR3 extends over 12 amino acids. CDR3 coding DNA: TGTGCCAGCAGTGAACTATATACTGAAGCTTTCTTT. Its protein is CASSELYTEAFF.

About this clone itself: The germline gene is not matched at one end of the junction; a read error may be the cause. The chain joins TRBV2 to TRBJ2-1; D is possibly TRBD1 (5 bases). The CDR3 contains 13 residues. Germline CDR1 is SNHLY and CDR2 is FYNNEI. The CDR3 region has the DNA TGTGCCAGCGGTGACAGCACCTACAATGAGCAGTTCTTC. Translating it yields CASGDSTYNEQFF.